A single sample gave rise to the 6 T cell receptor beta chains below, sequenced in a study of beta chain features in type 1 diabetes. The investigators reverse transcribed all of the isolated RNA, so they sequenced expressed TCRB transcripts. The table came from immunoSEQ multiplex PCR; TCRdb's copy has only in-frame clones and leaves some out. This table has 140,000 or so clones, around 9.3% appearing once. Sequencing used naive CD4+ T cells from blood. Receptor source: a man aged 18-30 years in good health.

The sample holds a few counts of this clone. The J gene is TRBJ1-4, the V gene TRBV30; no definite D call. Trimming removed 0 bases at V and 4 bases at J, with 9 bases between. The length of the CDR3 is 14 residues. Germline CDR1 reads GTSNPN; CDR2 reads SVGIG (reference sequence). As DNA, the CDR3 is TGTGCCTGGAGTGTCGGAGTGTTTAATGAAAAACTGTTTTTT. Its translation: CAWSVGVFNEKLFF. The full variable domain, rest sourced from reference TRBV30 and TRBJ1-4, is SQTIHQWPATLVQPVGSPLSLECTVEGTSNPNLYWYRQAAGRGLQLLFYSVGIGQISSEVPQNLSASRPQDRQFILSSKKLLLSDSGFYLCAWSVGVFNEKLFFGSGTQLSVL.

The chain employs TRBV5-4 and TRBJ2-1, with D possibly being TRBD1 (6 bases). The CDR3 loop spans 13 amino acids. CDR1 SGHNT and CDR2 YYREEE come from the germline V gene (reference sequence). Trimming left V 4 bases short and J 8 bases short, with 13 bases between. CDR3 protein: CASSLQGQDEQFF. In nucleotides, the CDR3 is TGTGCCAGCAGCCTACAGGGTCAGGATGAGCAGTTCTTC.

The chain uses TRBV6-5 and TRBJ1-2, with 8 bases lining up with TRBD1. From germline, CDR1 is MNHEY and CDR2 SVGAGI. CDR3 length equals 13 residues. J lost 3 bases, V lost 6 bases, and 3 bases had no gene match. The CDR3 here is CASRPDRDYGYTF. DNA of the CDR3: TGTGCCAGCAGACCGGACAGGGACTATGGCTACACCTTC.

This clone was found a few times. This rearrangement joins TRBV5-8 to TRBJ1-2; D remains ambiguous. There are 15 residues in the CDR3. V lost 1 base and J lost 7, with 17 bases in between. CDR1 is SGHTS and CDR2 is YDEGEE in the germline V gene. CDR3: CASSLFGGEIGGYTF. The CDR3 bases are TGTGCCAGCAGCTTGTTTGGCGGCGAGATCGGTGGCTACACCTTC. The variable domain in full, with the rest retrieved from reference TRBV5-8 and TRBJ1-2, is EAGVTQSPTHLIKTRGQQATLRCSPISGHTSVYWYQQALGLGLQFLLWYDEGEERNRGNFPPRFSGRQFPNYSSELNVNALELEDSALYLCASSLFGGEIGGYTFGSGTRLTVV.

The rearrangement uses TRBV5-1 and TRBJ2-2; 10 nucleotides align to TRBD2. V trimming: 0 bases; J trimming: 3 bases; junction bases outside the gene matches: 11. CDR3 length: 19 amino acids. The germline gives CDR1 SGHRS, CDR2 YFSETQ. The chain's CDR3 is CASSLGILAGASDTGELFF. CDR3 sequence (DNA): TGCGCCAGCAGCTTGGGTATCCTAGCGGGGGCCTCGGACACCGGGGAGCTGTTTTTT.

This clone was recorded a few times. The V and J genes are TRBV6-1 and TRBJ2-7, with a weak D call TRBD2 (6 bases). Trimming took 4 bases from V and 5 from J, leaving 15 bases between them. The germline V gene has CDR1 MNHNS and CDR2 SASEGT. The CDR3 contains 14 residues. The CDR3 spells CASSGRREVHEQYF. The DNA for the CDR3 is TGTGCCAGCAGTGGCCGCAGGGAGGTCCACGAGCAGTACTTC.